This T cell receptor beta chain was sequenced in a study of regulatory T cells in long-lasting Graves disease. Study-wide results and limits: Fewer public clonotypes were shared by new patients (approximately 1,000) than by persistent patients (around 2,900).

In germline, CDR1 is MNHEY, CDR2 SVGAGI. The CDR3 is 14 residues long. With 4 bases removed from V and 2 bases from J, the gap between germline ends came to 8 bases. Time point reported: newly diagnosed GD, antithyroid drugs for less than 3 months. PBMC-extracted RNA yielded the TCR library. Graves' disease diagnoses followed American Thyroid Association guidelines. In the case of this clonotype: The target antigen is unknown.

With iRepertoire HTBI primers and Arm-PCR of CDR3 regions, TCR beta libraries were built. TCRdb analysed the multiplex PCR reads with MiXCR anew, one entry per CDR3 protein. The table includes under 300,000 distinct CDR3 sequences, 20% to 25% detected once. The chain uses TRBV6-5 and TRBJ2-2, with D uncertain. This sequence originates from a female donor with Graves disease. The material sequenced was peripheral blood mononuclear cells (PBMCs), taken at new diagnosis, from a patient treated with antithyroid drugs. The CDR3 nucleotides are TGTGCCAGCAGTTTGTGGATTAACACCGGGGAGCTGTTTTTT. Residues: CASSLWINTGELFF.